A selection of T cell receptor beta chains follows, all from one sample in a study of blood T cell repertoires in COVID-19. Sequencing was performed with immunoSEQ multiplex PCR; in TCRdb, only in-frame clones are kept and a portion is missing. The table includes over 200,000 clones, 90% to 95% detected once. The sequencing sample was made of peripheral blood. These receptors all come from a man between 60 and 70 years old with COVID-19, enrolled during active disease. Each CDR3 is given with its conserved first and last residue. A D gene is named only where the DNA matches it firmly. The listing skips clone size in some rows; elsewhere it reads once, few, many or a size class.

D gene,J gene,V gene,clone size,CDR3 DNA,CDR3 protein
TRBD1,TRBJ1-2,TRBV7-8,.,TGTGCCAGCAGCCGGGGACAGGGGAGAGGCTACACCTTC,CASSRGQGRGYTF
TRBD2,TRBJ2-1,TRBV5-1,.,TGCGCCAGCAGCACGGGACTAGCGGGGGTGGGCTACAATGAGCAGTTCTTC,CASSTGLAGVGYNEQFF
.,TRBJ1-6,TRBV7-9,.,TGTGCCAGCAGCCCCGTGGTTGGCAGGACTGGACCCCTCCACTTT,CASSPVVGRTGPLHF
.,TRBJ1-5,TRBV6-1,.,TGTGCCAGCAGTGAGCCAGGGGAAAGCAATCAGCCCCAGCATTTT,CASSEPGESNQPQHF
TRBD1,TRBJ2-5,TRBV7-3,.,TGTGCCAGCAGTTCGACAGGGGGTCGGGAGACCCAGTACTTC,CASSSTGGRETQYF
TRBD1,TRBJ2-2,TRBV18,.,TGTGCCAGCTCACTGGGACAGGGGAACACCGGGGAGCTGTTTTTT,CASSLGQGNTGELFF
.,TRBJ1-6,TRBV7-9,once,TGTGCCAGCAGCTTATCCCCGGACATCTATAATTCACCCCTCCACTTT,CASSLSPDIYNSPLHF
TRBD1,TRBJ2-2,TRBV9,.,TGTGCCAGCAGCTTTCAGTGGACAGGGGGCGGCACCGGGGAGCTGTTTTTT,CASSFQWTGGGTGELFF
TRBD2,TRBJ2-3,TRBV11-2,.,TGTGCCAGCAGTCCCTGGACTGGGAGCGGGAATACGCAGTATTTT,CASSPWTGSGNTQYF
.,TRBJ2-7,TRBV3-1/TRBV3-2,.,TGTGCCAGCAGCCAAGGAGTTGGAGGGGCGAATCCCTACGAGCAGTACTTC,CASSQGVGGANPYEQYF
.,TRBJ2-1,TRBV15,once,TGTGCCACCAGCACCTTGGGGGCAGAATGGAATGAGCAGTTCTTC,CATSTLGAEWNEQFF
TRBD1,TRBJ1-5,TRBV7-9,.,TGTGCCAGCAGCTTAACGGGACAGTCCCATCAGCCCCAGCATTTT,CASSLTGQSHQPQHF
TRBD2,TRBJ2-2,TRBV19,.,TGTGCCAGTATCCCCCGCGCGGGAGCCCCGAACACCGGGGAGCTGTTTTTT,CASIPRAGAPNTGELFF
.,TRBJ1-6,TRBV4-1,once,TGCGCCAGCAGCCAAGGGCCCCCGGCAGCTAGCTCCTATAATTCACCCCTCCACTTT,CASSQGPPAASSYNSPLHF
.,TRBJ2-7,TRBV7-8,.,TGTGCCAGCCGGGGTCAACCGACCTCACTTGTAAACGAGCAGTACTTC,CASRGQPTSLVNEQYF
TRBD1,TRBJ1-2,TRBV7-8,.,TGTGCCAGCAGCTCCCCGGGACAGGGAATCTACACCTTC,CASSSPGQGIYTF
TRBD1,TRBJ1-5,TRBV5-5,.,TGTGCCAGCAGCTTGCCGGTCCTAGGGACAGGAGGCAATCAGCCCCAGCATTTT,CASSLPVLGTGGNQPQHF
.,TRBJ1-1,TRBV5-1,.,TGCGCCAGCAGCCTCGGGGGGGTCACTGAAGCTTTCTTT,CASSLGGVTEAFF
TRBD1,TRBJ1-6,TRBV3-1/TRBV3-2,.,TGTGCCAGCAGCCAAGTTACAGGGGGCTACTCACCCCTCCACTTT,CASSQVTGGYSPLHF